One and the same sample provided the 8 T cell receptor beta chains below, sequenced in a study of cytomegalovirus exposure and HLA in healthy donors (dated by TCRdb to about 2017). Libraries came from the immunoSEQ multiplex PCR assay. For the multiplex PCR, a mixture combining 60 forward primers for TCR Vbeta segments and 13 reverse primers for TCR Jbeta segments was used. In TCRdb, the immuneACCESS table is reduced to in-frame sequences with V and J assigned. These tables do not hold every clone; where another copy was compared, an unresolved V gene accounts for under half, and the others remain unexplained. This sample holds about 82,000 clones; approximately 74% were observed only once. 6.2% of the sample is in the top ten clones. Sequencing used PBMCs. The receptor set was obtained from a woman between 45 and 60 years old in good health and CMV-seropositive.

CDR3 loop: CASSLGGVNTEAFF. The CDR3 DNA follows: TGTGCCAGCAGCCTCGGGGGGGTGAACACTGAAGCTTTCTTT. The chain combines TRBV6-1 with TRBJ1-1; perhaps TRBD1 as D (5 bases). Looked up from germline, CDR1 is MNHNS and CDR2 is SASEGT. The CDR3 is made up of 14 amino acids. V lost 6 bases, J lost 0 bases, and 11 bases lay in between.

The V gene is TRBV10-3, the J gene TRBJ2-1, with 12 positions matching TRBD2. The CDR3 loop spans 14 amino acids. With 8 bases clipped from V and 8 bases from J, the junction kept 7 bases outside the gene matches. CDR1 and CDR2 (germline): ENHRY, SYGVKD. CDR3 DNA sequence: TGTGCCATCGCCTCTAGCGGGAGGGCCGATGAGCAGTTCTTC. This gives the protein CAIASSGRADEQFF.

This CDR3 is CASSQRSNTGELFF. The CDR3 coding sequence is TGTGCCAGCAGCCAGAGGTCGAACACCGGGGAGCTGTTTTTT. This chain uses TRBV11-2 with TRBJ2-2; D call uncertain. The CDR3 contains 14 residues. V dropped 5 bases and J dropped 0 bases, with 7 bases sitting between them. CDR1 SGHAT and CDR2 FQNNGV come from the germline V gene.

J is TRBJ1-1 and V is TRBV6-4; tentative D call: TRBD1 (6 bases). CDR1 is MRHNA and CDR2 is SNTAGT in the germline V gene. The germline V and J ends were trimmed by 5 bases and 0 bases, with 13 bases remaining between them. The CDR3 sequence is 15 residues long. CDR3 nucleotides: TGTGCCAGCAGTAAAAATCAGGGGATGAACACTGAAGCTTTCTTT. This sequence encodes CASSKNQGMNTEAFF.

The chain links TRBV27 to TRBJ2-5, with D perhaps matching TRBD2 (5 bases). Germline V gene lookup returns CDR1 MNHEY and CDR2 SMNVEV (reference sequence). The CDR3 is made up of 15 amino acids. V was trimmed by 2 bases and J by 3 bases, leaving 13 bases between them. DNA for the CDR3: TGTGCCAGCAGTTTAGGCGGACTTAACGAAGAGACCCAGTACTTC. This codes for CASSLGGLNEETQYF.

The genes are TRBV29-1 and TRBJ1-1; 9 positions match TRBD1. V lost 4 bases and J lost 1; bases outside the gene matches: 7. There are 15 residues in the CDR3. The germline V gene has CDR1 SQVTM and CDR2 ANQGSEA. The CDR3 coding sequence is TGCAGCGTTGGATGGGACAGGGTGCGGAACACTGAAGCTTTCTTT. This codes for CSVGWDRVRNTEAFF.

The V call is TRBV7-9, the J call TRBJ1-4, with D maybe TRBD1 (6 bases). Germline-derived CDR1 and CDR2 are SEHNR and FQNEAQ (reference sequence). The CDR3 loop spans 13 amino acids. V was shortened by 5 bases and J by 8 bases, with 12 bases between the two germline ends. CDR3 residues: CASSIRQEEKLFF. CDR3 nucleotide sequence: TGTGCCAGCAGCATCCGACAGGAAGAAAAACTGTTTTTT.

V usage is TRBV28 and J usage is TRBJ2-5; 12 nucleotides line up with TRBD2. CDR1 and CDR2 (germline): MDHEN, SYDVKM. The CDR3 loop spans 17 amino acids. Unmatched junction bases numbered 13, after V lost 6 bases and J lost 5 bases. For the CDR3, the DNA is TGTGCCAGCAGGGAACGCGCTAGCGGGAGGGCCTGGGAGACCCAGTACTTC. Translated, it gives CASRERASGRAWETQYF. The full variable domain, its missing parts supplied by reference TRBV28 and TRBJ2-5, is DVKVTQSSRYLVKRTGEKVFLECVQDMDHENMFWYRQDPGLGLRLIYFSYDVKMKEKGDIPEGYSVSREKKERFSLILESASTNQTSMYLCASRERASGRAWETQYFGPGTRLLVL.